These 27 T cell receptor beta chains were all obtained from the same sample, sequenced in a study of blood T cell repertoires in COVID-19. Only in-frame clones appear in the TCRdb table, and some are missing; sequencing was by immunoSEQ multiplex PCR. The data show around 500,000 clones, with roughly 88% seen just once and about 2% held by the top ten. Specimen: PBMCs or T cells enriched from blood (not recorded which). These receptors all come from a woman between 35 and 50 years old who had recovered from COVID-19.

The V call is TRBV6-5, the J call TRBJ1-1, with D hard to call. There are 15 residues in the CDR3. Germline loops: CDR1 MNHEY, CDR2 SVGAGI. The V and J ends lost 5 bases and 1 base respectively, with 14 bases between them. This CDR3 reads CASSPTPGKNTEAFF. The CDR3 DNA sequence: TGTGCCAGCAGTCCGACGCCGGGAAAGAACACTGAAGCTTTCTTT.

The chain links TRBV2 to TRBJ1-5; 10 bases match TRBD1. V trimming: 6 bases; J trimming: 5 bases; junction bases outside the gene matches: 4. The CDR3 is made up of 14 amino acids. Germline loops: CDR1 SNHLY, CDR2 FYNNEI. The CDR3, as DNA: TGTGCCAGCAGCGCGACAGGGGGCGATCAGCCCCAGCATTTT. It encodes CASSATGGDQPQHF.

V gene TRBV27 combines with J gene TRBJ1-1; D remains unclear. CDR1 and CDR2 from the germline V gene are MNHEY and SMNVEV (reference sequence). There are 11 residues in the CDR3. Trimming left V 8 bases short and J 5 bases short, with 9 bases between. The CDR3 reads CASPGRTEAFF. The DNA of the CDR3 is TGTGCCAGCCCGGGTCGGACTGAAGCTTTCTTT.

V is TRBV21-1 and J is TRBJ2-1; TRBD1, the D gene given by the table, was not confirmed from the DNA. TRBV21-1 is a known pseudogene. CDR3 length equals 13 residues. DNA for the CDR3: TGTGCCAGCAGTCGGACAGGTTCCAATGAGCAGTTCTTC. It yields the protein CASSRTGSNEQFF.

The chain combines TRBV7-6 with TRBJ2-5, with 14 bases lining up with TRBD2. The germline V gene has CDR1 SGHVS and CDR2 FNYEAQ. This CDR3 has 17 amino acids. Trimming took 5 bases from V and 5 from J; bases not matched to a gene: 10. CDR3 DNA: TGTGCCAGCAGCCCGCTGGGACTAGCGGGAGCTATCGAGACCCAGTACTTC. Residues: CASSPLGLAGAIETQYF.

In the case of this clone: Other nucleotide sequences in the sample specify the same CDR3. CDR3 nucleotides: TGTGCCAGCTCTCCCAGGGATACTAATGAAAAACTGTTTTTT. It codes for CASSPRDTNEKLFF. The chain joins TRBV18 to TRBJ1-4; D perhaps matches TRBD1 (5 bases). Trimming removed 6 bases at V and 2 bases at J, with 10 bases between. CDR3 size: 14 residues. Germline V gives CDR1 KGHSH, CDR2 LQKENI.

This clone was seen once. The J gene is TRBJ1-2, the V gene TRBV30; 9 nucleotides agree with TRBD1. CDR3 length equals 13 residues. Germline CDR1 and CDR2: GTSNPN and SVGIG (reference sequence). Trimming at V came to 5 bases and at J to 4 bases, leaving 5 bases not matched to a gene. CDR3 sequence (DNA): TGTGCCTGGGCGCCGGACAGGGGCTATGGCTACACCTTC. Protein: CAWAPDRGYGYTF.

The chain has TRBV5-8 and TRBJ2-1; perhaps TRBD1 as D (5 bases). V shed 2 bases and J shed 5 bases, with 14 bases lying between them. Germline lookup yields CDR1 SGHTS and CDR2 YDEGEE. This CDR3 contains 15 residues. The CDR3 DNA sequence: TGTGCCAGCAGCTTATCTCGACAGACAAACAATGAGCAGTTCTTC. It translates to CASSLSRQTNNEQFF.

This chain uses TRBV6-5 with TRBJ1-1, with TRBD1 matching 9 bases. Trimming at V came to 0 bases and at J to 7 bases, leaving 0 bases not matched to a gene. This CDR3 contains 13 residues. Germline V lookup: CDR1 MNHEY, CDR2 SVGAGI. The CDR3 sequence: CASSYSGQGEAFF. DNA of the CDR3: TGTGCCAGCAGTTACTCGGGACAGGGTGAAGCTTTCTTT.

The V and J genes are TRBV7-9 and TRBJ2-7; D is ambiguous. The germline gives CDR1 SEHNR, CDR2 FQNEAQ (reference sequence). This CDR3 contains 11 residues. Deletions cut 7 bases from V and 4 bases from J, with 8 bases between. The CDR3 DNA reads as TGTGCCAGCACCCCTGCGTACGAGCAGTACTTC. This encodes CASTPAYEQYF.

V is TRBV7-9 and J is TRBJ1-5, with a possible D match to TRBD1 (6 bases). The germline gives CDR1 SEHNR, CDR2 FQNEAQ (reference sequence). This CDR3 has 15 amino acids. Trimming shortened V by 5 bases and J by 5 bases, and 16 bases separated the two germline ends. Here the CDR3 DNA reads TGTGCCAGCAGCCAACAGGGTTCGTCCGATCAGCCCCAGCATTTT. Protein sequence: CASSQQGSSDQPQHF.

The chain combines TRBV7-2 with TRBJ2-1; tentative D call: TRBD2 (6 bases). Germline assignment: CDR1 SGHTA and CDR2 FQGNSA. The germline V and J ends were trimmed by 2 bases and 8 bases, with 16 bases remaining between them. The CDR3 spans 15 residues. CDR3 DNA sequence: TGTGCCAGCAGCTTAAGTGGGCAGGGCGGGGATGAGCAGTTCTTC. Translated, it gives CASSLSGQGGDEQFF.

This clone was counted between two and nine times. The chain couples TRBV15 to TRBJ1-2; 7 nucleotides align to TRBD1. The germline V gene encodes CDR1 LNHNV and CDR2 YYDKDF (reference sequence). CDR3 length: 15 amino acids. The V gene end was trimmed by 0 bases and the J gene end by 7 bases; junction bases not matched to a gene: 8. CDR3 DNA: TGTGCCACCAGCAGAGATCTAGGGGGCGCGGGTGGCTACACCTTC. This gives the protein CATSRDLGGAGGYTF.

J is TRBJ2-3 and V is TRBV11-2; no clear D gene. Germline CDR1 and CDR2: SGHAT and FQNNGV. The CDR3 loop spans 14 amino acids. V was trimmed by 0 bases and J by 4 bases, leaving 8 bases between them. Here the CDR3 reads CASSLEVTSDTQYF. The CDR3 coding sequence is TGTGCCAGCAGCTTAGAAGTTACATCAGATACGCAGTATTTT.

The chain links TRBV11-2 to TRBJ2-5, with TRBD2 matching 8 bases. The CDR3 is 14 residues long. The germline V gene has CDR1 SGHAT and CDR2 FQNNGV. Germline trimming cut 8 bases from V and 4 bases from J; bases unmatched to any gene: 9. CDR3 residues: CASHLSLAGETQYF. The CDR3 coding sequence is TGTGCCAGCCACCTTAGCCTAGCGGGAGAGACCCAGTACTTC.

This sequence joins TRBV7-2 and TRBJ1-3; tentative D call: TRBD1 (6 bases). Germline CDR1 and CDR2: SGHTA and FQGNSA. This CDR3 has 16 residues. V was clipped by 3 bases and J by 3 bases, with 15 bases between them. The CDR3 nucleotides are TGTGCCAGCAGCTTCCACCCCAGGGGTAGTGGAAACACCATATATTTT. It translates to CASSFHPRGSGNTIYF.

V and J are TRBV5-4 and TRBJ2-7; D possibly corresponds to TRBD1 (5 bases). The CDR3 loop spans 17 amino acids. V was shortened by 0 bases and J by 3 bases, with 19 bases between the two germline ends. Per germline, CDR1 SGHNT and CDR2 YYREEE (reference sequence). The CDR3 sequence is CASSLDVSGRTLYEQYF. CDR3 nucleotides: TGTGCCAGCAGCTTGGATGTCTCGGGCAGGACACTCTACGAGCAGTACTTC.

The chain couples TRBV19 to TRBJ1-1; maybe TRBD1 (6 bases). Trimming removed 7 bases at V and 2 bases at J, with 20 bases between. Germline V gene sequence: CDR1 LNHDA, CDR2 SQIVND (reference sequence). The length of the CDR3 is 16 residues. CDR3 nucleotides: TGTGCCAGTAAACGCTTGAGCAGGGGTTTTAACACTGAAGCTTTCTTT. As protein: CASKRLSRGFNTEAFF. The complete variable domain, with remaining parts taken from reference TRBV19 and TRBJ1-1, reads DGGITQSPKYLFRKEGQNVTLSCEQNLNHDAMYWYRQDPGQGLRLIYYSQIVNDFQKGDIAEGYSVSREKKESFPLTVTSAQKNPTAFYLCASKRLSRGFNTEAFFGQGTRLTVV.

The chain joins TRBV10-3 to TRBJ1-1; D perhaps matches TRBD1 (6 bases). The CDR3 spans 14 residues. The V end was cut by 4 bases, the J end by 1 base, with 10 bases between. CDR1 and CDR2 from the germline V gene are ENHRY and SYGVKD. The CDR3 spells CAISVGASNTEAFF. The CDR3 DNA reads TGTGCCATCAGTGTGGGGGCCTCGAACACTGAAGCTTTCTTT.

This chain links TRBV6-1 with TRBJ2-7, with D possibly TRBD2 on 6 matching bases. The germline V gene has CDR1 MNHNS and CDR2 SASEGT. CDR3 length equals 17 residues. Trimming left V 2 bases short and J 4 bases short, with 21 bases between. Here the CDR3 DNA reads TGTGCCAGCAGTGAAAAAGGGACCATCCTGCGGGGATACGAGCAGTACTTC. It yields the protein CASSEKGTILRGYEQYF.

V gene TRBV2 combines with J gene TRBJ1-2, with D possibly matching TRBD1 (5 bases). This CDR3 has 13 amino acids. Germline V gene lookup returns CDR1 SNHLY and CDR2 FYNNEI. V was pared by 7 bases and J by 6 bases, with 15 bases between. Here the CDR3 reads CASILGVGDGYTF. The DNA for the CDR3 is TGTGCCAGCATCCTAGGTGTAGGGGATGGCTACACCTTC.

V gene TRBV29-1 combines with J gene TRBJ1-5, with TRBD1 matching 7 bases. V trimming: 4 bases; J trimming: 4 bases; junction bases outside the gene matches: 4. Germline V CDR1 and CDR2: SQVTM, ANQGSEA. CDR3 length: 13 residues. The CDR3 coding sequence is TGCAGCGTTGCTGGGACAGCTAATCAGCCCCAGCATTTT. Encoded protein: CSVAGTANQPQHF.

In this sample, this clone turned up many times. The chain carries TRBV19 and TRBJ1-2; no clear D. Deletions cut 3 bases from V and 4 bases from J, with 12 bases between. Germline loops: CDR1 LNHDA, CDR2 SQIVND (reference sequence). This CDR3 contains 14 residues. The CDR3 region has the DNA TGTGCCAGTAGTATCGAGGGTTCCGGCTATGGCTACACCTTC. Its protein product is CASSIEGSGYGYTF.

A few counts support this clone. The V and J genes are TRBV4-2 and TRBJ1-1, with 9 bases lining up with TRBD1. This CDR3 has 19 amino acids. In germline, CDR1 is LGHNA, CDR2 YNFKEQ. With 1 base clipped from V and 5 bases from J, the junction kept 17 bases outside the gene matches. This CDR3 is CASSQVRWTGEVVDTEAFF. CDR3 DNA sequence: TGTGCCAGCAGCCAAGTTAGATGGACAGGGGAGGTGGTGGATACTGAAGCTTTCTTT.

V is TRBV7-9 and J is TRBJ2-1; 13 nucleotides match TRBD2. This CDR3 has 17 residues. Germline CDR1 and CDR2: SEHNR and FQNEAQ (reference sequence). V lost 5 bases, J lost 0 bases, and 4 bases stayed unmatched. Here the CDR3 DNA reads TGTGCCAGCAGCCCGGGACTAGCGGGACACTCCTACAATGAGCAGTTCTTC. Amino acids: CASSPGLAGHSYNEQFF.

The chain uses TRBV10-3 and TRBJ1-5, with 8 bases aligning to TRBD1. This CDR3 is built from 15 residues. Unmatched junction bases numbered 8, after V lost 3 bases and J lost 7 bases. The germline gives CDR1 ENHRY, CDR2 SYGVKD. CDR3 sequence reads: CAISESGDRGQPQHF. The CDR3 nucleotides read TGTGCCATCAGTGAATCAGGAGACAGGGGCCAGCCCCAGCATTTT.

The gene calls are TRBV10-2 and TRBJ1-1; TRBD1 aligns across 7 bases. V trimming: 7 bases; J trimming: 4 bases; junction bases outside the gene matches: 3. The germline V gene encodes CDR1 WSHSY and CDR2 SAAADI. This CDR3 comprises 12 residues. The DNA of the CDR3 is TGCGCCAGCACCCAGGGGGGCACTGAAGCTTTCTTT. Its translation: CASTQGGTEAFF.